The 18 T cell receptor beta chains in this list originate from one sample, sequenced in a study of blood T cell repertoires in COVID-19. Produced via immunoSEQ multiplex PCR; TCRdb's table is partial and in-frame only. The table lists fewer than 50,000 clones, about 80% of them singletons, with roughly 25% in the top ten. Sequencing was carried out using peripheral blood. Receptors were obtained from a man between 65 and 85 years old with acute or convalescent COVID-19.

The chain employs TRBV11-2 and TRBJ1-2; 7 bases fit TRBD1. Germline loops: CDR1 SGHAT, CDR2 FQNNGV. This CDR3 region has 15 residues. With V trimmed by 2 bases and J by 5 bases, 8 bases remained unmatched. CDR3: CASSLLRQGVYGYTF. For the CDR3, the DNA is TGTGCCAGCAGCTTACTTAGACAGGGTGTGTATGGCTACACCTTC.

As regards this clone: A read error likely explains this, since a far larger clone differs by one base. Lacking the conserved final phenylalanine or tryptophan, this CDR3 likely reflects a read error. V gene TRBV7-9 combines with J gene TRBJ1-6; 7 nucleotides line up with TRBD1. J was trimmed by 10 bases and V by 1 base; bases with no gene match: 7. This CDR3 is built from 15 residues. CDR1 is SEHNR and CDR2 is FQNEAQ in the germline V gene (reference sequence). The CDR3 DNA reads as TGTGCCAGCAGCTTAGGCGACAGGGAGAAATCACCCCTCCACCTT. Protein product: CASSLGDREKSPLHL.

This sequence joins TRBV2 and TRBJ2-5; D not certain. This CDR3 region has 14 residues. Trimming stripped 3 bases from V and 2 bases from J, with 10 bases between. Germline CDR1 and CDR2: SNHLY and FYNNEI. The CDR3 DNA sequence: TGTGCCAGCAGTGAGCGGCTACTACAAGAGACCCAGTACTTC. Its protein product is CASSERLLQETQYF.

The CDR3 reads CAWSVKGGDQPQHF. The CDR3 nucleotides are TGTGCCTGGAGTGTAAAAGGGGGTGATCAGCCCCAGCATTTT. The gene calls are TRBV30 and TRBJ1-5; D may be TRBD1 (6 bases). The CDR3 spans 14 residues. Trimming left V 0 bases short and J 5 bases short, with 11 bases between. The germline V gene has CDR1 GTSNPN and CDR2 SVGIG (reference sequence).

CDR3 protein: CASSPKDTLLNQPQHF. The CDR3 DNA follows: TGTGCCAGCAGCCCCAAGGACACTCTCCTCAATCAGCCCCAGCATTTT. The chain uses TRBV7-8 and TRBJ1-5, with a tentative D call TRBD1 (5 bases). The CDR3 is 16 amino acids. V lost 5 bases and J lost 3, with 17 bases in between. Germline CDR1 reads SGHVS; CDR2 reads FQNEAQ. Complete variable domain (other parts from reference TRBV7-8 and TRBJ1-5): GAGVSQSPRYKVAKRGQDVALRCDPISGHVSLFWYQQALGQGPEFLTYFQNEAQLDKSGLPSDRFFAERPEGSVSTLKIQRTQQEDSAVYLCASSPKDTLLNQPQHFGDGTRLSIL.

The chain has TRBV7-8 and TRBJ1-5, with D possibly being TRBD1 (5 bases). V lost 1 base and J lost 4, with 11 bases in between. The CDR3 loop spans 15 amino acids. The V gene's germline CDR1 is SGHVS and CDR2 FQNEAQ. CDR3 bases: TGTGCCAGCAGCTTAGTTTGGGCAGGGAATCAGCCCCAGCATTTT. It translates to CASSLVWAGNQPQHF.

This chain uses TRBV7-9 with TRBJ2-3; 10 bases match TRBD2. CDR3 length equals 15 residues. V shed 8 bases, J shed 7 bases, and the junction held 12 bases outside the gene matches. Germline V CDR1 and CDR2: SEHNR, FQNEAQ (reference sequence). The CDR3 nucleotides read TGTGCCAGCCGCTCGAGCGGGAGGGCCGTACATACGCAGTATTTT. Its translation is CASRSSGRAVHTQYF.

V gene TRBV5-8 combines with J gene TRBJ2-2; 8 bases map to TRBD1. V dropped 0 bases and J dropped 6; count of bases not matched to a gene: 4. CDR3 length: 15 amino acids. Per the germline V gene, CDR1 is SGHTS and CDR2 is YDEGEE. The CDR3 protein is CASSLGQGFSGELFF. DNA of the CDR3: TGTGCCAGCAGCTTGGGACAGGGGTTCTCCGGGGAGCTGTTTTTT.

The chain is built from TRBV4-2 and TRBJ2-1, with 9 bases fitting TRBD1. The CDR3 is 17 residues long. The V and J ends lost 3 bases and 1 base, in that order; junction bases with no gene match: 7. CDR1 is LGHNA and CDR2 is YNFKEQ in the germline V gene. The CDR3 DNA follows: TGTGCCAGCAGCCACCGGACAGGGGAATGGTCCTACAATGAGCAGTTCTTC. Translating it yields CASSHRTGEWSYNEQFF.

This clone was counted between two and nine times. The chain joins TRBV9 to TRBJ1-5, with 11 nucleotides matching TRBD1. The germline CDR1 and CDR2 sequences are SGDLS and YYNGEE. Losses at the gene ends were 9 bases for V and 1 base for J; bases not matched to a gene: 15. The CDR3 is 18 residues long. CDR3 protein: CATTGDRGGIISNQPQHF. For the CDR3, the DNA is TGTGCCACCACTGGGGACAGGGGGGGCATTATAAGCAATCAGCCCCAGCATTTT.

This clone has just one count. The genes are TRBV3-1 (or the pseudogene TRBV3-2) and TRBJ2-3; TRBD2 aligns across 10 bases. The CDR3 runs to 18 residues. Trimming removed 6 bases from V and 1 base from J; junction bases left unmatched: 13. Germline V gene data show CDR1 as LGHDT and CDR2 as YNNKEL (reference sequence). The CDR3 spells CASRSTSGDGGRTDTQYF. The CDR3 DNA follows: TGTGCCAGCAGGTCTACTAGCGGGGATGGGGGGCGCACAGATACGCAGTATTTT.

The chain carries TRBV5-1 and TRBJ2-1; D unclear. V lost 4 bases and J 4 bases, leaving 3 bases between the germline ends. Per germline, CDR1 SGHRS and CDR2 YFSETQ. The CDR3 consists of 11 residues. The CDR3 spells CASSTYNEQFF. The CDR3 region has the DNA TGCGCCAGCAGCACATACAATGAGCAGTTCTTC.

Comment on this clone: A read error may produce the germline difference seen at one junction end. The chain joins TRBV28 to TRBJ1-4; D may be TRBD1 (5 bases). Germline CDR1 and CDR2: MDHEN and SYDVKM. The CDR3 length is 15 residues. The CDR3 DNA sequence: TGTGTCAGCAGGGAAACGGGAACAACTAATGAAAAACTGTTTTTT. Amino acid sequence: CVSRETGTTNEKLFF.

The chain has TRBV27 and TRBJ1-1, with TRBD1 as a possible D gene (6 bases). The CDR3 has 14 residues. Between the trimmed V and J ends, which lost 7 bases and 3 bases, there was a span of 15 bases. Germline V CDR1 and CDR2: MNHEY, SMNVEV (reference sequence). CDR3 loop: CASNRAQGYTEAFF. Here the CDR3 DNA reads TGTGCCAGCAACCGTGCCCAGGGGTACACTGAAGCTTTCTTT.

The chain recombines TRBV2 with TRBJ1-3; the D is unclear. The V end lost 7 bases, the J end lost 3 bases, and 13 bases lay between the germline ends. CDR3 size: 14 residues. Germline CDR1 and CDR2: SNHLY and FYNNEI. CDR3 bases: TGTGCCAGCAACGGGGAGCAGGTTGGAAACACCATATATTTT. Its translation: CASNGEQVGNTIYF.

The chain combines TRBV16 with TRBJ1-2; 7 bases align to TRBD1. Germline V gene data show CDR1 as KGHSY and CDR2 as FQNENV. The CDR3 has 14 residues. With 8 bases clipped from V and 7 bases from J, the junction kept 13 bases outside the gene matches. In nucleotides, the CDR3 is TGTGCCAGCGAGGCGTCGGGACAGAGAACTGGCTACACCTTC. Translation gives CASEASGQRTGYTF.

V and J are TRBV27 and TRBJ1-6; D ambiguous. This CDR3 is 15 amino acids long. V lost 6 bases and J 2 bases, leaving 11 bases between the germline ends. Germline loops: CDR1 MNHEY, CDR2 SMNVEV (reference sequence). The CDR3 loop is CASSRQYTYNSPLHF. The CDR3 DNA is TGTGCCAGCAGCCGACAATACACCTATAATTCACCCCTCCACTTT.

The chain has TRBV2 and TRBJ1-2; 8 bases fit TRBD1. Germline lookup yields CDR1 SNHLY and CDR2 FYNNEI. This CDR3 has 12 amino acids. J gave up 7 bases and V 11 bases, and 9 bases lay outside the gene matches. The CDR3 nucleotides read TGTGCCGGACAGGGCCCACGGTCTGGCTACACCTTC. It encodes CAGQGPRSGYTF. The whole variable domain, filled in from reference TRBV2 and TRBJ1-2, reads EPEVTQTPSHQVTQMGQEVILRCVPISNHLYFYWYRQILGQKVEFLVSFYNNEISEKSEIFDDQFSVERPDGSNFTLKIRSTKLEDSAMYFCAGQGPRSGYTFGSGTRLTVV.